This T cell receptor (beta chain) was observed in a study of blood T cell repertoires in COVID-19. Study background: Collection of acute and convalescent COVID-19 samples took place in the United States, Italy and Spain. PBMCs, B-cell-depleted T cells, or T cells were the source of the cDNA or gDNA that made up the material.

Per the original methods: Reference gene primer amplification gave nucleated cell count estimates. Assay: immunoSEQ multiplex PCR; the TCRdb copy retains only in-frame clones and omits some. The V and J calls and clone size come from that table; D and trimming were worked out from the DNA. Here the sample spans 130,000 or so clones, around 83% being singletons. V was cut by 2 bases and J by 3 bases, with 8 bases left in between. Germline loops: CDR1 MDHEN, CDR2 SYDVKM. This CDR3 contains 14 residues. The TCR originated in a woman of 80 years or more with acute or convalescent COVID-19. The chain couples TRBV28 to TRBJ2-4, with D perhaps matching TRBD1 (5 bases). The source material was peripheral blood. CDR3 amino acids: CASSLPGHKNIQYF. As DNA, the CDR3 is TGTGCCAGCAGTTTACCAGGGCACAAAAACATTCAGTACTTC.